This TCR beta chain appears in the sequencing data of a study of blood T cell repertoires in COVID-19. Study at large: In each case, the material was cDNA or gDNA derived from T cells, B-cell-depleted T cells, or PBMCs.

CDR1 is SGHAT and CDR2 is FQDESV in the germline V gene (reference sequence). The ends lost 5 bases at V and 0 bases at J; junction bases unmatched: 2. CDR3 size: 14 residues. Clones were read by immunoSEQ multiplex PCR, and TCRdb kept only the in-frame ones, dropping some. The table lists 200,000 to 300,000 clones, 82% of them singletons. The sequence was collected from a woman in her sixties with active or convalescent COVID-19. Sequencing was done on a sample of peripheral blood. V usage is TRBV11-1 and J usage is TRBJ1-1, with TRBD1 identical over 8 bases. This CDR3 reads CASSPDRVNTEAFF. CDR3 coding DNA: TGTGCCAGCAGCCCGGACAGGGTGAACACTGAAGCTTTCTTT.